Listed below are T cell receptor beta chains from one sample, sequenced in a study of early T cells in non-severe SARS-CoV-2 infection. TCRdb fed the 5' RACE reads into MiXCR, producing one record per CDR3 protein. The sample shows about 37,000 distinct CDR3 sequences, about 7.4% of them seen only once. The sequencing used whole blood, collected at baseline. Source of these receptors: an adult who was a healthcare worker with PCR-confirmed SARS-CoV-2 infection or an uninfected control (not recorded which). Both conserved end residues are part of each CDR3. A D gene is named only where the DNA matches it firmly. Where a row states a size, it is once, few, many or the class of an expanded clone; other rows omit it.

d_gene: NA
j_gene: TRBJ1-2
abundance: NA
v_gene: TRBV12-3/TRBV12-4
CDR3aa: CASSFVNLNYGYTF
CDR3nt: TGTGCCAGCAGTTTTGTCAACCTTAACTATGGCTACACCTTC

d_gene: TRBD1
j_gene: TRBJ2-3
abundance: few
v_gene: TRBV7-9
CDR3aa: CASRKTGQGGDTQYF
CDR3nt: TGTGCCAGCAGAAAAACAGGACAGGGAGGAGATACGCAGTATTTT

d_gene: TRBD1
j_gene: TRBJ1-1
abundance: many
v_gene: TRBV10-1
CDR3aa: CASSYGQGNTEAFF
CDR3nt: TGCGCCAGCAGTTACGGACAGGGAAACACTGAAGCTTTCTTT

d_gene: TRBD2
j_gene: TRBJ2-5
abundance: few
v_gene: TRBV5-4
CDR3aa: CASSATSEEETQYF
CDR3nt: TGTGCCAGCAGCGCAACTAGCGAGGAAGAGACCCAGTACTTC

d_gene: NA
j_gene: TRBJ2-3
abundance: NA
v_gene: TRBV18
CDR3aa: CASSPLGTSTDTQYF
CDR3nt: TGTGCCAGCTCACCGTTGGGTACTAGCACAGATACGCAGTATTTT

d_gene: NA
j_gene: TRBJ2-1
abundance: medium-sized
v_gene: TRBV9
CDR3aa: CASSANIGADEQFF
CDR3nt: TGTGCCAGCAGCGCCAATATCGGGGCAGATGAGCAGTTCTTC

d_gene: TRBD2
j_gene: TRBJ2-7
abundance: NA
v_gene: TRBV3-1
CDR3aa: CASSPGTRDFEQYF
CDR3nt: TGTGCCAGCAGCCCCGGGACTAGGGACTTCGAGCAGTACTTC

d_gene: TRBD2
j_gene: TRBJ2-2
abundance: NA
v_gene: TRBV6-4
CDR3aa: CASSVGLANTGELFF
CDR3nt: TGTGCCAGCAGTGTAGGACTAGCGAACACCGGGGAGCTGTTTTTT

d_gene: NA
j_gene: TRBJ2-5
abundance: many
v_gene: TRBV2
CDR3aa: CASADATTQYF
CDR3nt: TGTGCCAGCGCCGACGCCACGACCCAGTACTTC

d_gene: TRBD1
j_gene: TRBJ2-5
abundance: NA
v_gene: TRBV7-9
CDR3aa: CASSPGTGGQETQYF
CDR3nt: TGTGCCAGCAGTCCCGGGACAGGGGGCCAAGAGACCCAGTACTTC

d_gene: TRBD2
j_gene: TRBJ2-2
abundance: few
v_gene: TRBV19
CDR3aa: CASRMRASGDNTGELFF
CDR3nt: TGTGCCAGTAGGATGAGGGCTAGCGGGGATAACACCGGGGAGCTGTTTTTT

d_gene: TRBD1
j_gene: TRBJ1-1
abundance: few
v_gene: TRBV5-4
CDR3aa: CASSLGTGYIPEAFF
CDR3nt: TGTGCCAGCAGCTTGGGGACAGGGTATATCCCTGAAGCTTTCTTT

d_gene: NA
j_gene: TRBJ2-7
abundance: few
v_gene: TRBV19
CDR3aa: CASSTGPFYEQYF
CDR3nt: TGTGCCAGTAGTACGGGACCCTTCTACGAGCAGTACTTC

d_gene: NA
j_gene: TRBJ1-2
abundance: few
v_gene: TRBV28
CDR3aa: CASSPTGTINYGYTF
CDR3nt: TGTGCCAGCAGTCCTACCGGGACAATAAACTATGGCTACACCTTC

d_gene: NA
j_gene: TRBJ1-2
abundance: many
v_gene: TRBV20-1
CDR3aa: CSALQTDHKDSGYTF
CDR3nt: TGCAGTGCTCTCCAGACGGATCACAAGGACAGCGGCTACACCTTC

d_gene: TRBD1
j_gene: TRBJ1-2
abundance: many
v_gene: TRBV3-1
CDR3aa: CASSPPTGKGVSYGYTF
CDR3nt: TGTGCCAGCAGCCCGCCGACAGGGAAGGGGGTTAGCTATGGCTACACCTTC

d_gene: NA
j_gene: TRBJ1-4
abundance: few
v_gene: TRBV12-3/TRBV12-4
CDR3aa: CASTPGGGANEKLFF
CDR3nt: TGTGCCAGCACTCCTGGCGGTGGTGCTAATGAAAAACTGTTTTTT

d_gene: TRBD1
j_gene: TRBJ2-3
abundance: few
v_gene: TRBV12-3/TRBV12-4
CDR3aa: CASSPSGQNTDTQYF
CDR3nt: TGTGCCAGCAGTCCATCGGGACAGAACACAGATACGCAGTATTTT

d_gene: TRBD2
j_gene: TRBJ2-5
abundance: few
v_gene: TRBV12-3/TRBV12-4
CDR3aa: CASSRSTSGKETQYF
CDR3nt: TGTGCCAGCAGTCGATCGACTAGCGGCAAAGAGACCCAGTACTTC

d_gene: NA
j_gene: TRBJ2-1
abundance: many
v_gene: TRBV6-1
CDR3aa: CASSDNEQFF
CDR3nt: TGTGCCAGCAGTGACAATGAGCAGTTCTTC

d_gene: NA
j_gene: TRBJ2-1
abundance: NA
v_gene: TRBV5-5
CDR3aa: CASSFGQALSYNEQFF
CDR3nt: TGTGCCAGCAGCTTTGGCCAGGCTCTTTCCTACAATGAGCAGTTCTTC

d_gene: NA
j_gene: TRBJ2-3
abundance: NA
v_gene: TRBV5-6
CDR3aa: CASSRGWGADTQYF
CDR3nt: TGTGCCAGCAGCAGAGGATGGGGGGCAGATACGCAGTATTTT

d_gene: TRBD1
j_gene: TRBJ1-2
abundance: few
v_gene: TRBV18
CDR3aa: CASSPGQRNYGYTF
CDR3nt: TGTGCCAGCTCACCGGGACAGAGGAACTATGGCTACACCTTC

d_gene: NA
j_gene: TRBJ2-1
abundance: NA
v_gene: TRBV5-4
CDR3aa: CASSPGADSYNEQFF
CDR3nt: TGTGCCAGCAGCCCTGGGGCGGACTCCTACAATGAGCAGTTCTTC

d_gene: NA
j_gene: TRBJ2-7
abundance: many
v_gene: TRBV18
CDR3aa: CASSPRQFPYEQYF
CDR3nt: TGTGCCAGCTCACCCCGACAGTTCCCCTACGAGCAGTACTTC

d_gene: NA
j_gene: TRBJ1-6
abundance: few
v_gene: TRBV20-1
CDR3aa: CSAQAGPSYNSPLHF
CDR3nt: TGCAGTGCTCAAGCGGGCCCCTCCTATAATTCACCCCTCCACTTT

d_gene: NA
j_gene: TRBJ1-2
abundance: NA
v_gene: TRBV7-2
CDR3aa: CASSLARTLSGYTF
CDR3nt: TGTGCCAGCAGCTTAGCAAGGACACTGAGTGGCTACACCTTC

d_gene: NA
j_gene: TRBJ1-1
abundance: NA
v_gene: TRBV28
CDR3aa: CASSSRQDEAFF
CDR3nt: TGTGCCAGCAGTTCCCGACAGGATGAAGCTTTCTTT

d_gene: NA
j_gene: TRBJ1-1
abundance: few
v_gene: TRBV2
CDR3aa: CASKVRPMGRNTEAFF
CDR3nt: TGTGCCAGCAAAGTCCGCCCGATGGGGAGGAACACTGAAGCTTTCTTT

d_gene: NA
j_gene: TRBJ1-6
abundance: NA
v_gene: TRBV20-1
CDR3aa: CSAREGRGNNSPLHF
CDR3nt: TGCAGTGCTAGAGAAGGGCGGGGGAATAATTCACCCCTCCACTTT

d_gene: TRBD1
j_gene: TRBJ1-2
abundance: NA
v_gene: TRBV7-3
CDR3aa: CASSLQGGSTYGYTF
CDR3nt: TGTGCCAGCAGCTTACAAGGGGGCTCTACCTATGGCTACACCTTC

d_gene: NA
j_gene: TRBJ1-2
abundance: NA
v_gene: TRBV6-2/TRBV6-3
CDR3aa: CASTPRRDGVNYGYTF
CDR3nt: TGTGCCAGCACCCCCCGGCGGGACGGGGTCAACTATGGCTACACCTTC

d_gene: NA
j_gene: TRBJ2-5
abundance: many
v_gene: TRBV3-1
CDR3aa: CASSQGSQETQYF
CDR3nt: TGTGCCAGCAGCCAAGGGAGCCAAGAGACCCAGTACTTC

d_gene: TRBD1
j_gene: TRBJ2-5
abundance: NA
v_gene: TRBV20-1
CDR3aa: CSASPRGQRETQYF
CDR3nt: TGCAGTGCTAGTCCCAGGGGGCAGAGGGAGACCCAGTACTTC

d_gene: NA
j_gene: TRBJ2-7
abundance: NA
v_gene: TRBV6-5
CDR3aa: CASSPGRDTTYEQYF
CDR3nt: TGTGCCAGCAGTCCCGGTCGGGACACCACCTACGAGCAGTACTTC

d_gene: NA
j_gene: TRBJ2-3
abundance: few
v_gene: TRBV2
CDR3aa: CASSVGRGDTQYF
CDR3nt: TGTGCCAGCAGCGTGGGACGGGGAGATACGCAGTATTTT

d_gene: NA
j_gene: TRBJ2-7
abundance: NA
v_gene: TRBV27
CDR3aa: CASSLSSGIDEQYF
CDR3nt: TGTGCCAGCAGTTTATCGTCAGGGATCGACGAGCAGTACTTC

d_gene: NA
j_gene: TRBJ1-1
abundance: many
v_gene: TRBV7-2
CDR3aa: CASSLGPWDTEAFF
CDR3nt: TGTGCCAGCAGTCTGGGACCGTGGGACACTGAAGCTTTCTTT

d_gene: TRBD1
j_gene: TRBJ1-1
abundance: many
v_gene: TRBV7-2
CDR3aa: CASSSSGTANTEAFF
CDR3nt: TGTGCCAGCAGCTCATCCGGGACAGCGAACACTGAAGCTTTCTTT

d_gene: TRBD1
j_gene: TRBJ1-5
abundance: many
v_gene: TRBV20-1
CDR3aa: CSAWDSNSNQPQHF
CDR3nt: TGCAGTGCCTGGGACAGTAATAGCAATCAGCCCCAGCATTTT

d_gene: NA
j_gene: TRBJ2-7
abundance: NA
v_gene: TRBV7-9
CDR3aa: CASSSPSGTYEQYF
CDR3nt: TGTGCCAGCAGCTCCCCCTCAGGGACCTACGAGCAGTACTTC

d_gene: TRBD1
j_gene: TRBJ2-3
abundance: NA
v_gene: TRBV18
CDR3aa: CASSQPPGGTQYF
CDR3nt: TGTGCCAGCTCACAGCCTCCAGGGGGTACGCAGTATTTT

d_gene: TRBD2
j_gene: TRBJ2-1
abundance: NA
v_gene: TRBV3-1
CDR3aa: CASSRGAGSYNEQFF
CDR3nt: TGTGCCAGCAGCCGGGGAGCGGGAAGTTACAATGAGCAGTTCTTC

d_gene: NA
j_gene: TRBJ2-1
abundance: NA
v_gene: TRBV6-1
CDR3aa: CASSPPGRSGNEQFF
CDR3nt: TGTGCCAGCAGTCCCCCTGGTAGATCGGGCAATGAGCAGTTCTTC

d_gene: NA
j_gene: TRBJ2-7
abundance: NA
v_gene: TRBV12-3/TRBV12-4
CDR3aa: CASSFWPYEQYF
CDR3nt: TGTGCCAGCAGTTTTTGGCCCTACGAGCAGTACTTC

d_gene: NA
j_gene: TRBJ2-5
abundance: many
v_gene: TRBV12-3/TRBV12-4
CDR3aa: CASSANRVRETQYF
CDR3nt: TGTGCCAGCAGTGCGAACAGGGTCCGGGAGACCCAGTACTTC

d_gene: NA
j_gene: TRBJ2-1
abundance: few
v_gene: TRBV7-2
CDR3aa: CASSLGQTAYNEQFF
CDR3nt: TGTGCCAGCAGCTTAGGGCAGACCGCCTACAATGAGCAGTTCTTC

d_gene: NA
j_gene: TRBJ1-5
abundance: few
v_gene: TRBV9
CDR3aa: CASSVDGNQPQHF
CDR3nt: TGTGCCAGCAGCGTAGATGGGAATCAGCCCCAGCATTTT

d_gene: NA
j_gene: TRBJ1-1
abundance: NA
v_gene: TRBV7-2
CDR3aa: CASSLGGGAAFF
CDR3nt: TGTGCCAGCAGCTTAGGCGGGGGCGCCGCTTTCTTT

d_gene: NA
j_gene: TRBJ2-7
abundance: NA
v_gene: TRBV11-2
CDR3aa: CASSSVARSQNEQYF
CDR3nt: TGTGCCAGCAGCTCCGTCGCGAGGTCTCAGAACGAGCAGTACTTC

d_gene: NA
j_gene: TRBJ2-7
abundance: many
v_gene: TRBV30
CDR3aa: CAWSLDGESYEQYF
CDR3nt: TGTGCCTGGAGTTTAGACGGGGAGTCCTACGAGCAGTACTTC

d_gene: TRBD2
j_gene: TRBJ2-1
abundance: few
v_gene: TRBV4-3
CDR3aa: CASSHTSGGTYNEQFF
CDR3nt: TGCGCCAGCAGTCACACTAGCGGGGGAACGTACAATGAGCAGTTCTTC

d_gene: NA
j_gene: TRBJ1-1
abundance: few
v_gene: TRBV7-9
CDR3aa: CASSPPGGANTEAFF
CDR3nt: TGTGCCAGCAGCCCGCCCGGGGGGGCGAACACTGAAGCTTTCTTT

d_gene: TRBD2
j_gene: TRBJ2-1
abundance: few
v_gene: TRBV10-3
CDR3aa: CAIRETSGDPYNEQFF
CDR3nt: TGTGCCATCAGGGAGACTAGCGGGGACCCCTACAATGAGCAGTTCTTC

d_gene: TRBD1
j_gene: TRBJ1-5
abundance: large
v_gene: TRBV5-5
CDR3aa: CASSLGQGPQPQHF
CDR3nt: TGTGCCAGCAGCTTGGGACAGGGCCCTCAGCCCCAGCATTTT

d_gene: NA
j_gene: TRBJ1-2
abundance: NA
v_gene: TRBV27
CDR3aa: CASEPSGGGYTF
CDR3nt: TGTGCCAGCGAACCCAGTGGAGGCGGCTACACCTTC

d_gene: TRBD2
j_gene: TRBJ2-7
abundance: many
v_gene: TRBV28
CDR3aa: CASSLAGGPREQYF
CDR3nt: TGTGCCAGCAGTTTAGCGGGGGGGCCAAGGGAGCAGTACTTC

d_gene: NA
j_gene: TRBJ2-1
abundance: NA
v_gene: TRBV29-1
CDR3aa: CSVDGNRGNEQFF
CDR3nt: TGCAGCGTTGATGGAAACAGAGGCAATGAGCAGTTCTTC

d_gene: NA
j_gene: TRBJ2-3
abundance: many
v_gene: TRBV12-3/TRBV12-4
CDR3aa: CASSAPTTYTDTQYF
CDR3nt: TGTGCCAGCAGTGCGCCTACGACTTACACAGATACGCAGTATTTT

d_gene: NA
j_gene: TRBJ2-2
abundance: many
v_gene: TRBV3-1
CDR3aa: CASSQRRDTTGELFF
CDR3nt: TGTGCCAGCAGCCAACGCCGGGACACCACCGGGGAGCTGTTTTTT